This TCR beta chain was observed in a study of cytomegalovirus exposure and HLA in healthy donors. With 60 Vbeta and 13 Jbeta primers, the PCR was carried out. Produced via immunoSEQ multiplex PCR; TCRdb's table is partial and in-frame only. Among more than 45,000 clones listed, about 82% were seen once. Germline V gene data show CDR1 as LGHNA and CDR2 as YNFKEQ. V was shortened by 4 bases and J by 3 bases, with 30 bases between the two germline ends. The CDR3 contains 21 residues. The sample comprised PBMCs. The J gene is TRBJ2-2, the V gene TRBV4-2, with a possible D match to TRBD1 (5 bases). This receptor was obtained from a man aged 25-45 years in good health and CMV-seronegative. The CDR3 reads CASSPQGKQAVPLVDTGELFF. The CDR3 DNA reads as TGTGCCAGCAGCCCGCAAGGAAAACAGGCAGTACCTCTAGTAGACACCGGGGAGCTGTTTTTT.